This TCR beta chain was sequenced for a study of technical replicates of blood from a handful of donors. Produced via immunoSEQ multiplex PCR; TCRdb's table is partial and in-frame only. The sample consists of roughly 87,000 clones, roughly 90% of them appearing once. The CDR3 is made up of 14 amino acids. Germline-derived CDR1 and CDR2 are SNHLY and FYNNEI. The V segment lost 2 bases and the J segment 4 bases; nucleotides outside the gene matches: 4. The J gene is TRBJ2-7, the V gene TRBV2, with 8 bases lining up with TRBD1. What was sequenced was T cells isolated from PBMCs. This receptor was identified in a human donor in good health. CDR3 loop: CASSERTGRYEQYF. CDR3 DNA: TGTGCCAGCAGTGAAAGGACAGGGCGATACGAGCAGTACTTC.